What follows are 25 T cell receptor beta chains derived from one specimen sequenced in a study of long-term antiretroviral therapy in people with HIV. Survey-level resolution applied to immunoSEQ assay v3.0. Some clones are missing from TCRdb's copy, which holds only in-frame ones; the method was immunoSEQ multiplex PCR. The sample has roughly 42,000 clones, less than 90% seen once. The material was unsorted PBMCs, obtained 1.2 years after starting antiretroviral therapy. These receptors all come from a woman between 50 and 59 years old with HIV.

The V gene is TRBV7-9, the J gene TRBJ2-1; TRBD1 is a possible D gene (5 bases). The germline V gene encodes CDR1 SEHNR and CDR2 FQNEAQ (reference sequence). Between the trimmed V and J ends, which lost 5 bases and 9 bases, there was a span of 17 bases. The CDR3 has 14 residues. CDR3 sequence (DNA): TGTGCCAGCAGCCTGCCCTCGGGCAGGGCTGAGCAGTTCTTC. Protein sequence: CASSLPSGRAEQFF.

The chain carries TRBV10-1 and TRBJ2-3; 8 nucleotides match TRBD2. Per germline, CDR1 WNHNN and CDR2 SYGVQD (reference sequence). The CDR3 has 13 residues. V trimming: 4 bases; J trimming: 4 bases; junction bases outside the gene matches: 1. CDR3 residues: CASSGSGADTQYF. In DNA, the CDR3 is TGCGCCAGCAGTGGTAGCGGGGCAGATACGCAGTATTTT.

The chain couples TRBV28 to TRBJ1-6, with D perhaps TRBD1 (5 bases). The germline CDR1 and CDR2 sequences are MDHEN and SYDVKM. The V end lost 10 bases, the J end lost 7 bases, and 11 bases lay between the germline ends. The CDR3 totals 12 residues. The CDR3 DNA sequence: TGTGCCATCGGGGCCTCGAATTCACCCCTCCACTTT. Translating gives CAIGASNSPLHF.

This clone is a singleton in its sample. This chain joins TRBV27 and TRBJ2-1, with TRBD1 identical over 8 bases. The junction had 4 bases not matched to a gene; V was cut back by 5 bases and J by 4 bases. This CDR3 comprises 14 residues. From germline, CDR1 is MNHEY and CDR2 SMNVEV (reference sequence). DNA for the CDR3: TGTGCCAGCAGTAGAAGACAGGGGTACAATGAGCAGTTCTTC. Its translation: CASSRRQGYNEQFF.

The CDR3 protein is CASSPTSPEQYF. The CDR3 region has the DNA TGTGCCAGCAGTCCAACATCCCCCGAGCAGTACTTC. This sequence joins TRBV7-9 and TRBJ2-7; D is uncertain. The length of the CDR3 is 12 residues. V lost 6 bases, J lost 6 bases, and 12 bases lay in between. CDR1 SEHNR and CDR2 FQNEAQ come from the germline V gene (reference sequence).

V and J are TRBV7-9 and TRBJ2-7; TRBD2 matches 10 bases. The CDR3 is 13 residues long. With 1 base clipped from V and 6 bases from J, the junction kept 0 bases outside the gene matches. The germline CDR1 and CDR2 sequences are SEHNR and FQNEAQ (reference sequence). CDR3 in amino acids: CASSLGTSGEQYF. DNA of the CDR3: TGTGCCAGCAGCTTAGGGACTAGCGGCGAGCAGTACTTC.

V and J are TRBV9 and TRBJ2-7; possibly TRBD2 for D (7 bases). The CDR3 is 15 amino acids. In germline, CDR1 is SGDLS, CDR2 YYNGEE. Trimming took off 4 bases at V and 3 bases at J, with 17 bases between the two ends. Here the CDR3 reads CASSPRGASGYEQYF. DNA of the CDR3: TGTGCCAGCAGCCCTCGGGGGGCTAGCGGCTACGAGCAGTACTTC.

The chain links TRBV5-1 to TRBJ2-1; 7 nucleotides line up with TRBD1. CDR1 is SGHRS and CDR2 is YFSETQ in the germline V gene. CDR3 length: 16 amino acids. Trimming removed 3 bases from V and 4 bases from J; junction bases left unmatched: 10. CDR3 nucleotide sequence: TGCGCCAGCAGCTACGCTACCGGGACAGCTTACAATGAGCAGTTCTTC. Translated: CASSYATGTAYNEQFF.

V gene TRBV18 combines with J gene TRBJ1-3; 8 positions match TRBD1. With 3 bases clipped from V and 6 bases from J, the junction kept 16 bases outside the gene matches. This CDR3 spans 18 amino acids. From germline, CDR1 is KGHSH and CDR2 LQKENI. The CDR3 sequence is CASSPNRRPTGALNTIYF. CDR3 nucleotide sequence: TGTGCCAGCTCACCGAATCGACGTCCGACAGGGGCCCTAAACACCATATATTTT.

V usage is TRBV19 and J usage is TRBJ1-1; D possibly corresponds to TRBD1 (5 bases). This CDR3 is 13 amino acids long. The germline CDR1 and CDR2 sequences are LNHDA and SQIVND (reference sequence). The germline V and J ends were trimmed by 3 bases and 8 bases, with 13 bases remaining between them. The CDR3 spells CASSILGGVEAFF. The CDR3 DNA reads as TGTGCCAGTAGTATTCTGGGAGGGGTGGAAGCTTTCTTT.

This chain uses TRBV19 with TRBJ2-3, with D uncertain. CDR1 and CDR2 (germline): LNHDA, SQIVND (reference sequence). V lost 1 base and J 2 bases, leaving 7 bases between the germline ends. The CDR3 loop spans 14 amino acids. The CDR3 region has the DNA TGTGCCAGTAGTATAGGTAGTGCCACAGATACGCAGTATTTT. This sequence encodes CASSIGSATDTQYF.

The rearrangement uses TRBV29-1 and TRBJ2-5, with D possibly matching TRBD2 (5 bases). Germline lookup yields CDR1 SQVTM and CDR2 ANQGSEA. Trimming pared 1 base from V and 7 bases from J, leaving 13 bases between. The CDR3 is 13 residues long. CDR3 in amino acids: CSVEASGSGTQYF. Written as DNA, the CDR3 is TGCAGCGTTGAAGCCTCGGGGTCAGGGACCCAGTACTTC.

The J gene is TRBJ1-4, the V gene TRBV2; D gene ambiguous. Between the trimmed V and J ends, which lost 1 base and 4 bases, there was a span of 7 bases. This CDR3 spans 14 amino acids. Germline V gives CDR1 SNHLY, CDR2 FYNNEI. CDR3 in DNA: TGTGCCAGCAGTGAAGGCAGGTTTAATGAAAAACTGTTTTTT. It specifies CASSEGRFNEKLFF. The complete variable domain, with remaining parts taken from reference TRBV2 and TRBJ1-4, reads EPEVTQTPSHQVTQMGQEVILRCVPISNHLYFYWYRQILGQKVEFLVSFYNNEISEKSEIFDDQFSVERPDGSNFTLKIRSTKLEDSAMYFCASSEGRFNEKLFFGSGTQLSVL.

The chain uses TRBV29-1 and TRBJ1-2, with D unresolved. Between the trimmed V and J ends, which lost 5 bases and 1 base, there was a span of 23 bases. The CDR3 runs 17 residues. CDR1 is SQVTM and CDR2 is ANQGSEA in the germline V gene. CDR3 coding DNA: TGCAGCGTTTGGGCAGAACAATACCCCCATAGTAACTATGGCTACACCTTC. This encodes CSVWAEQYPHSNYGYTF.

Only one count was recorded for this clone. Other DNA sequences in the same sample also yield this CDR3. The rearrangement joins TRBV4-1 to TRBJ2-7, with 8 bases fitting TRBD1. This CDR3 is built from 15 residues. V was pared by 0 bases and J by 2 bases, with 3 bases of the junction left unmatched. CDR1 is MGHRA, CDR2 YSYEKL, per germline. CDR3 bases: TGCGCCAGCAGCCAAGAGGACAGGGAAACCTACGAGCAGTACTTC. Amino acids: CASSQEDRETYEQYF.

The J gene is TRBJ1-6, the V gene TRBV6-5, with a possible D match to TRBD1 (6 bases). The CDR3 contains 15 residues. Germline V lookup: CDR1 MNHEY, CDR2 SVGAGI. V shed 2 bases and J shed 5 bases, with 10 bases lying between them. The CDR3 DNA is TGTGCCAGCAGTTACCGGGCAGGGGATAATTCACCCCTCCACTTT. Translated, it gives CASSYRAGDNSPLHF.

The rearrangement uses TRBV7-2 and TRBJ1-2; 7 nucleotides align to TRBD1. Germline trimming cut 5 bases from V and 1 base from J; bases unmatched to any gene: 7. CDR1 and CDR2 (germline): SGHTA, FQGNSA. The CDR3 totals 15 residues. CDR3 sequence: CASSLTQGYNYGYTF. The CDR3 region has the DNA TGTGCCAGCAGCCTTACACAGGGGTATAACTATGGCTACACCTTC.

This sequence joins TRBV7-2 and TRBJ1-5; no reliable D call. The CDR3 contains 14 residues. V dropped 5 bases and J dropped 4 bases, with 12 bases sitting between them. Germline values: CDR1 SGHTA, CDR2 FQGNSA. The chain's CDR3 is CASSPFYGNQPQHF. The CDR3 DNA is TGTGCCAGCAGCCCTTTTTATGGGAATCAGCCCCAGCATTTT.

The chain couples TRBV7-8 to TRBJ1-3; D ambiguous. V was shortened by 1 base and J by 7 bases, with 11 bases between the two germline ends. The CDR3 length is 14 residues. CDR1 is SGHVS, CDR2 FQNEAQ, per germline. CDR3 sequence: CASSLVSQSNTIYF. Written as DNA, the CDR3 is TGTGCCAGCAGCTTAGTCTCGCAGTCGAACACCATATATTTT.

The chain couples TRBV5-4 to TRBJ1-2; D unclear. The CDR3 contains 13 residues. The germline V gene has CDR1 SGHNT and CDR2 YYREEE (reference sequence). V gave up 4 bases and J gave up 6 bases, with 13 bases separating them. The CDR3 loop reads CASSLIGADGYTF. The CDR3 bases are TGTGCCAGCAGCCTGATTGGAGCGGATGGCTACACCTTC.

The chain joins TRBV7-8 to TRBJ1-1; 7 bases fit TRBD1. CDR1 is SGHVS, CDR2 FQNEAQ, per germline. This CDR3 contains 14 residues. Germline trimming cut 0 bases from V and 6 bases from J; bases unmatched to any gene: 4. CDR3 protein: CASSLAVQGAEAFF. The CDR3 DNA sequence: TGTGCCAGCAGCTTAGCGGTCCAGGGGGCTGAAGCTTTCTTT.

The chain is built from TRBV9 and TRBJ2-3; maybe TRBD2 (6 bases). Germline CDR1 is SGDLS and CDR2 is YYNGEE. The CDR3 length is 15 residues. V was clipped by 1 base and J by 6 bases, with 15 bases between them. The CDR3 nucleotides are TGTGCCAGCAGCGTACGACCGGGGGTCGGGGATACGCAGTATTTT. Residues: CASSVRPGVGDTQYF.

The chain employs TRBV13 and TRBJ1-1; D not certain. The CDR3 runs 14 residues. V lost 5 bases to trimming and J lost 1 base, with 11 bases between them. CDR1 is PRHDT, CDR2 FYEKMQ, per germline (reference sequence). This CDR3 is CASSPLRTNTEAFF. In nucleotides, the CDR3 is TGTGCCAGCAGCCCCCTCCGTACGAACACTGAAGCTTTCTTT. Supplemented by reference TRBV13 and TRBJ1-1, the full variable domain reads AAGVIQSPRHLIKEKRETATLKCYPIPRHDTVYWYQQGPGQDPQFLISFYEKMQSDKGSIPDRFSAQQFSDYHSELNMSSLELGDSALYFCASSPLRTNTEAFFGQGTRLTVV.

This clone was found once. The CDR3 DNA is TGTGCCAGCAGCGGACGGACTAGCGGGGGGGCCTGGTATTTT. Protein: CASSGRTSGGAWYF. The chain employs TRBV5-8 and TRBJ2-3; the match to TRBD2 covers 15 bases. With V trimmed by 4 bases and J by 14 bases, 8 bases remained unmatched. There are 14 residues in the CDR3. Germline values: CDR1 SGHTS, CDR2 YDEGEE.

The rearrangement uses TRBV7-8 and TRBJ2-7; 7 nucleotides line up with TRBD1. In germline, CDR1 is SGHVS, CDR2 FQNEAQ. The CDR3 runs to 14 residues. V dropped 1 base and J dropped 2; count of bases not matched to a gene: 2. CDR3 coding DNA: TGTGCCAGCAGCTTAGGGACAGGACCCTACGAGCAGTACTTC. This translates into CASSLGTGPYEQYF.